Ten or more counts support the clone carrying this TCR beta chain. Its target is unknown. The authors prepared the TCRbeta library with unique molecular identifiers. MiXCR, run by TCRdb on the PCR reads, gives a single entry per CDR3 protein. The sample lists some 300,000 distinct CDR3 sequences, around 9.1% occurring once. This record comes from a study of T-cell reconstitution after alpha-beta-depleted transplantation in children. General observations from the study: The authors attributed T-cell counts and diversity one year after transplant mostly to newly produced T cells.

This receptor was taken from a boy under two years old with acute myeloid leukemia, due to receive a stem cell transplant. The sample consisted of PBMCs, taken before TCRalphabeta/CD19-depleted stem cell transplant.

CDR3 in amino acids: CASSFPGQRRGFGPLHF. DNA of the CDR3: TGTGCCAGCAGTTTTCCGGGACAGCGTCGTGGGTTTGGACCCCTCCACTTT. The V gene is TRBV12-3 or TRBV12-4, the J gene TRBJ1-6, with 7 bases matching TRBD1. The length of the CDR3 is 17 residues. V shed 3 bases, J shed 12 bases, and the junction held 17 bases outside the gene matches.